The clone carrying this T cell receptor beta chain was detected many times. Fresh peripheral blood, 8 to 10 ml, was the source of the PBMCs. This sample was included in a study of T cells in Graves' hyperthyroidism and ophthalmopathy. RNA transcripts served as the template for amplifying TCR beta CDR3 regions. First-round RT-PCR targeting the TCR CDR3 was performed with the HTBI primer set. TCRdb ran MiXCR on the multiplex PCR reads and lists one entry per CDR3 protein. Here the sample spans about 520,000 distinct CDR3 sequences, roughly a quarter being singletons. The CDR3 sequence is 13 residues long. In germline, CDR1 is SGHTA, CDR2 FQGNSA. The V and J ends lost 5 bases and 5 bases respectively, with 12 bases between them.

This sequence originates from a woman aged 25 to 39 with Graves' ophthalmopathy. J is TRBJ1-2 and V is TRBV7-2, with TRBD1 as a possible D gene (5 bases). The sequenced sample was blood. The CDR3 spells CASSARGGYGYTF. DNA for the CDR3: TGTGCCAGCAGCGCCCGGGGGGGATATGGCTACACCTTC.